These T cell receptor beta chains were read from a single sample in a study of T cell responses to AZD1222 COVID-19 vaccine. Here immunoSEQ multiplex PCR was the method, and the copy in TCRdb shows in-frame clones only, minus some. The data contain about 97,000 clones, 85% to 90% of them singletons. This material consisted of peripheral blood, taken on day 0 of AZD1222 vaccination. The receptors stem from an adult in good health. Each CDR3 is given with its conserved first and last residue. A D gene is named only where the DNA matches it firmly. Clone size is shown for a subset of rows, as once, few, many or a class of expanded clone.

>TRBJ2-6|TRBV2|NA|NA
CASAPSLSGANVLTF
>TRBJ1-4|TRBV29-1|NA|NA
CSVSGVTNEKLFF
>TRBJ2-7|TRBV6-5|NA|NA
CASSYNPDNQNEQYF
>TRBJ1-6|TRBV2|NA|NA
CASRTLVYSPLHF
>TRBJ2-7|TRBV7-2|NA|NA
CASTPLASSYEQYF
>TRBJ1-1|TRBV7-9|TRBD1|NA
CASRGTGAGNTEAFF
>TRBJ2-5|TRBV4-3|TRBD2|once
CASSQGSGGTSLQETQYF
>TRBJ2-7|TRBV5-4|NA|NA
CASSLGAGLVYEQYF
>TRBJ2-3|TRBV29-1|NA|NA
CSGGVPGRTDTQYF
>TRBJ2-2|TRBV2|NA|once
CASRLYWNTGELFF